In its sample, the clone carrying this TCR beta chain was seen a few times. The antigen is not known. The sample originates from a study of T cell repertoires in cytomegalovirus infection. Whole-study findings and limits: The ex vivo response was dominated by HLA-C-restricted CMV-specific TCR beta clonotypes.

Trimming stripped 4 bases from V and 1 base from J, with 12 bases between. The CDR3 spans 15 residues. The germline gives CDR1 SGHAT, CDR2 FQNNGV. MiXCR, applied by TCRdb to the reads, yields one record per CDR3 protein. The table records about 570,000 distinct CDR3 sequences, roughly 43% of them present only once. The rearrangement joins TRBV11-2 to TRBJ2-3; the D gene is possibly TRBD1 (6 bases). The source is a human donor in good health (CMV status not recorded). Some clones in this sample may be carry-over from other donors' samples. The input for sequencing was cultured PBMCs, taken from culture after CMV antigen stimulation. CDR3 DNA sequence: TGTGCCAGCAGCTGGCGGCCAGGGGGCACAGATACGCAGTATTTT. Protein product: CASSWRPGGTDTQYF. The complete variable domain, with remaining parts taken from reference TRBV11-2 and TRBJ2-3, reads EAGVAQSPRYKIIEKRQSVAFWCNPISGHATLYWYQQILGQGPKLLIQFQNNGVVDDSQLPKDRFSAERLKGVDSTLKIQPAKLEDSAVYLCASSWRPGGTDTQYFGPGTRLTVL.